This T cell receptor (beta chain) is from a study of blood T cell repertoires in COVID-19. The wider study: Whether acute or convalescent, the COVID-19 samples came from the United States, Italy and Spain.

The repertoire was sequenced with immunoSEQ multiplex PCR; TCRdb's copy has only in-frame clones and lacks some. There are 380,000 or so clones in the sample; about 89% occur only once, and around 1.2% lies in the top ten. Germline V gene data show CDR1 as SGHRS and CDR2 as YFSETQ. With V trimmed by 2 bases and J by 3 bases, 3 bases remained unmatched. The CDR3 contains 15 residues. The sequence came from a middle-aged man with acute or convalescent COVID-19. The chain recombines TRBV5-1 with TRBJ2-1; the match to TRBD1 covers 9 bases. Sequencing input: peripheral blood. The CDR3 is CASSFDRGVYNEQFF. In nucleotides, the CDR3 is TGCGCCAGCAGCTTTGACAGGGGGGTCTACAATGAGCAGTTCTTC.